Below are 13 T cell receptor beta chains sequenced from a single sample in a study of blood T cells in healthy people across ages. PCR was performed a second time for about 7 to 12 cycles using a sample-barcoded 5' primer and a J-beta primer mix. TCRdb recomputed calls from the 5' RACE reads with MiXCR, one row per CDR3 protein. The sample has more than 700,000 distinct CDR3 sequences; 53% are singletons. Sequencing was carried out using blood. The receptors come from a man of 80 years or more in good health.

This clonotype was counted a few times. The rearrangement links TRBV15 to TRBJ2-3; D not resolved. The V and J ends lost 0 bases and 4 bases respectively, with 8 bases between them. Germline CDR1 LNHNV, CDR2 YYDKDF (reference sequence). This CDR3 is built from 14 residues. The CDR3 reads CATSRDFSSDTQYF. In DNA form, the CDR3 reads TGTGCCACCAGCAGAGATTTTAGCTCAGATACGCAGTATTTT. Full variable domain (remainder filled in from reference TRBV15 and TRBJ2-3): DAMVIQNPRYQVTQFGKPVTLSCSQTLNHNVMYWYQQKSSQAPKLLFHYYDKDFNNEADTPDNFQSRRPNTSFCFLDIRSPGLGDTAMYLCATSRDFSSDTQYFGPGTRLTVL.

A single count supports this clonotype. This chain joins TRBV5-1 and TRBJ2-3; 7 bases fit TRBD1. The CDR3 extends over 14 amino acids. Germline CDR1 is SGHRS and CDR2 is YFSETQ. The trim removed 5 bases at V and 0 bases at J, leaving 3 bases unmatched. CDR3 nucleotides: TGCGCCAGCAGAAGGGGACAGAGCACAGATACGCAGTATTTT. Protein: CASRRGQSTDTQYF.

This clonotype was seen only a few times. This chain connects TRBV6-1 to TRBJ2-1; TRBD2 aligns across 15 bases. The J call may be wrong; the DNA end is better matched by TRBJ2-7. CDR1 and CDR2 (germline): MNHNS, SASEGT. The CDR3 consists of 19 residues. The CDR3 DNA sequence: TGTGCCAGCAGTAAACGGGGACTAGCGGGAGGTAGCTCCTACAATGAGCAGTACTTC. Protein sequence: CASSKRGLAGGSSYNEQYF.

The V gene is TRBV5-1, the J gene TRBJ2-7; 7 nucleotides line up with TRBD2. J lost 0 bases, V lost 4 bases, and 7 bases had no gene match. This CDR3 spans 15 amino acids. Germline V gene lookup returns CDR1 SGHRS and CDR2 YFSETQ. The CDR3 protein is CASSADGGSSYEQYF. Written as DNA, the CDR3 is TGCGCCAGCAGCGCGGACGGCGGGAGCTCCTACGAGCAGTACTTC.

CDR3 in DNA: TGCGCCAGCACCCCGGGTCAGGACACTAGCACAGATACGCAGTATTTT. Its translation is CASTPGQDTSTDTQYF. The chain employs TRBV5-1 and TRBJ2-3; D perhaps matches TRBD1 (5 bases). This CDR3 comprises 16 residues. Per the germline V gene, CDR1 is SGHRS and CDR2 is YFSETQ. V dropped 6 bases and J dropped 0 bases, with 17 bases sitting between them.

This clonotype occurred many times. CDR3 nucleotides: TGCAGCGTTGATAGGGGGCTCGGGGAGACCCAGTACTTC. Protein: CSVDRGLGETQYF. This sequence joins TRBV29-1 and TRBJ2-5; TRBD1 agrees at 7 bases. Per the germline V gene, CDR1 is SQVTM and CDR2 is ANQGSEA. This CDR3 is built from 13 residues. Losses at the gene ends were 3 bases for V and 5 bases for J; bases not matched to a gene: 6.

A note on this clonotype: The germline gene is not matched at one end of the junction; a read error may be the cause. The chain joins TRBV6-1 to TRBJ2-4; maybe TRBD2 (5 bases). Judging by the DNA end, TRBJ2-7 fits better; the J call may be wrong. The CDR3 extends over 13 amino acids. CDR1 is MNHNS, CDR2 SASEGT, per germline. CDR3 region: CASSAVLGSEQYF. The CDR3 region has the DNA TGCGCCAGCAGTGCGGTACTAGGAAGCGAGCAGTACTTC.

The V gene is TRBV9, the J gene TRBJ2-7, with a weak D call TRBD2 (6 bases). This CDR3 has 15 residues. The V and J ends lost 2 bases and 2 bases respectively, with 14 bases between them. CDR1 is SGDLS, CDR2 YYNGEE, per germline. The CDR3 region is CASSVGGAVPYEQYF. The CDR3 nucleotides read TGTGCCAGCAGCGTTGGAGGGGCGGTTCCCTACGAGCAGTACTTC.

V gene TRBV20-1 combines with J gene TRBJ2-1; D is uncertain. Looked up from germline, CDR1 is DFQATT and CDR2 is SNEGSKA (reference sequence). Deletions cut 6 bases from V and 1 base from J, with 10 bases between. The CDR3 spans 13 residues. CDR3 nucleotides: TGCAGTGCCGAACCTAATTCCTACAATGAGCAGTTCTTC. This sequence encodes CSAEPNSYNEQFF.

V and J are TRBV12-3 or TRBV12-4 and TRBJ2-7; D tentatively reads TRBD1 or TRBD2 (5 bases each). Trimming left V 2 bases short and J 2 bases short, with 16 bases between. The CDR3 is made up of 16 amino acids. CDR3 region: CASSLMRGQQTYEQYF. The CDR3 nucleotides read TGTGCCAGCAGTTTAATGAGGGGCCAACAAACCTACGAGCAGTACTTC.

This clonotype was seen more than once but under ten times. This sequence joins TRBV3-1 and TRBJ1-2; 7 positions match TRBD1. There are 12 residues in the CDR3. Germline V gene sequence: CDR1 LGHDT, CDR2 YNNKEL (reference sequence). The ends lost 4 bases at V and 8 bases at J; junction bases unmatched: 4. The DNA for the CDR3 is TGTGCCAGCAGCCTGACAGGGAACGGCTACACCTTC. Its translation: CASSLTGNGYTF.

This clonotype was counted a few times. This chain joins TRBV5-4 and TRBJ2-5, with 11 bases identical to TRBD2. CDR3 size: 15 residues. The germline CDR1 and CDR2 sequences are SGHNT and YYREEE (reference sequence). V was pared by 2 bases and J by 1 base, with 1 base of the junction left unmatched. CDR3 bases: TGTGCCAGCAGCTTACTAGCGGGAGCCCAAGAGACCCAGTACTTC. This codes for CASSLLAGAQETQYF.

The chain has TRBV28 and TRBJ2-4, with D perhaps TRBD1 (5 bases). The J call is in doubt because the DNA end fits TRBJ2-7 better. From germline, CDR1 is MDHEN and CDR2 SYDVKM. This CDR3 contains 11 residues. CDR3 sequence reads: CAIATGYEQYF. The CDR3 DNA is TGTGCCATTGCAACAGGTTACGAGCAGTACTTC.